This T cell receptor beta chain derives from a study of shared clonotypes between healthy human individuals (dated by TCRdb to the early 2020s). In terms of the full investigation: Three men and two women, aged 18 to 49 years, made up the cohort. Per donor, three plates each were used for CD4 naive and CD4 memory, two for CD8 naive, and one for CD8 memory. To estimate repertoire size and how much clonotypes are shared between individuals, the study performed deep sequencing of blood TCR repertoires from five healthy adults. To increase sequencing depth and limit assay-specific biases, different laboratories used diverse techniques to prepare libraries and sequence TCR repertoires. Each donor's leukapheresis produced roughly between about 0.9 and 9.5 billion PBMCs. Study-level results and caveats: Because the study included a small number of donors, the genetic and exposure-history diversity represented was limited. Across a few donors, 4.5% to 6.5% of naive CD4, over 3% of naive CD8, 2.3% of memory CD4, and roughly 0.41% of memory CD8 clonotypes were shared. Even with the large sequencing depth, rarefaction of the sorted-subset datasets indicated that sequencing was incomplete. Larger estimated clonotype richness was generally found for naive subsets than for memory subsets. Sampling was restricted to blood, and TCR repertoires in tissues likely differ from the TCR repertoires found in blood. Compared with non-shared clonotypes, clonotypes shared by all four sorted-subset donors had higher generation probabilities. Based on pairwise subsampling, the degree of clonotype sharing among donors was expected to be affected by sequencing depth.

Notes on this clone: The target of this receptor is not known. Base qualities are not at hand, and no much larger clone is one base apart.

The donors were healthy, HIV-negative adults with no recently reported acute infections or vaccinations. Every donor was a Caucasian adult residing in Nashville, Tennessee, USA. CD4+ T cells were enriched through magnetic negative selection, after which naive cells were positively selected on CD45RA and the remaining negative fraction served as the memory subset. Blood was obtained by leukapheresis, after which PBMCs were separated by Ficoll-Histopaque density gradient centrifugation and cryopreserved in liquid nitrogen vapor phase. Analytical flow cytometry was used to check the purity and quantity of each magnetically sorted T cell population. Genomic DNA was isolated from every sorted fraction and measured by UV absorbance on a Nanodrop 2000c. Using the deep immunoSEQ assay, multiplex PCR amplified TCR CDR3 regions from genomic DNA. Extracted genomic DNA from each cell subset was distributed evenly across all wells of several immunoSEQ 96-well plates, and each plate was treated as a replicate. For sorted subsets, each replicate PCR was loaded with around 200 ng genomic DNA, equivalent to some 27,000 T cell genomes. The purified libraries were quantified using a Qubit 3.0 fluorometer, sized with a Bioanalyzer 2100, and then quantified again using the KAPA Library Quantification kit. A separate single-read 150-cycle Illumina NextSeq 550 flow cell was used to sequence each immunoSEQ 96-well plate. The original pipeline was this. Because only junctional sequences without quality scores were contained in the immunoSEQ output, filtering matching that applied to full-length reads could not be performed. Sequences were annotated with PyIR, a Python wrapper for IgBLAST v1.9, and V/J genes and CDR3 were assigned using IMGT germline references. Any read was removed if the V/J assignment was weak (E-value above 1e-6), the CDR3 was missing, or the read contained stop codons, out-of-frame junctions, or ambiguous translated residues. V3J clonotypes were defined as sequences sharing an identical inferred V gene, J gene, and CDR3 amino acid sequence. The percentage overlap between two repertoires was calculated by dividing the number of shared unique clonotypes by the size of the smaller repertoire. Repertoire richness was assessed with RTK rarefaction, the Chao1 estimator, and Recon v2.1 estimates of unobserved clonotypes. OLGA was used to compute generation probabilities for all TCRbeta clonotypes that the gDNA method yielded from a few donors. Sourced from immuneACCESS, this table was stored by TCRdb with only in-frame sequences that have V and J called. A share of the clones is absent; for the studies checked, an unresolved V gene accounts for under half, and the remainder has no known explanation. From that table come the V and J calls and clone size; the DNA was used to work out D and trimming. The sample table records hundreds of thousands of clones; around two thirds of these occur just once. The ten largest clonotypes hold 1.5% to 2% of the sample.

According to the germline V gene, CDR1 reads WSHSY and CDR2 reads SAAADI. V was cut back by 2 bases and J by 0 bases, leaving a gap of 11 bases between them. Including cysteine and phenylalanine, the CDR3 has 16 amino acids. Just the 48-base CDR3 DNA is kept, in frame starting at base 1. The chain uses TRBV10-2 and TRBJ1-5; TRBD1 is a weak D gene call, 5 bases matching. Sequenced material: memory CD4+ T cells sorted from blood. This specimen's cell subset or site label, per the study, means: CD45RA-negative fraction. The TCR was taken from a woman under 40 in good health. The nucleotide sequence reads as follows: TGCGCCAGCAGTGAGCTGGGGGAACTTAGCAATCAGCCCCAGCATTTT. Its protein is CASSELGELSNQPQHF.